This entry describes one T cell receptor (beta chain). These data come from a study of blood T cell repertoires in COVID-19. CDR1 KGHDR and CDR2 SFDVKD come from the germline V gene. V dropped 5 bases and J dropped 2 bases, with 12 bases sitting between them. CDR3 length equals 15 residues. The table came from immunoSEQ multiplex PCR; TCRdb's copy has only in-frame clones and leaves some out. In the table there are some 120,000 clones, approximately 85% of which are singletons. This sequence joins TRBV24-1 and TRBJ2-1; no reliable D call. The TCR comes from a human donor in a cohort sampled during active COVID-19. The sequenced sample was peripheral blood. CDR3 sequence: CATSATTQTYNEQFF. CDR3 in DNA: TGTGCCACCAGTGCCACAACCCAAACCTACAATGAGCAGTTCTTC.